These 9 T cell receptor beta chains were sequenced from one sample in a study of cytomegalovirus exposure and HLA in healthy donors. The PCR had 60 Vbeta and 13 Jbeta primers. TCRdb's copy holds only in-frame clones and misses some; the assay was immunoSEQ multiplex PCR. This sample's table has some 130,000 clones. The sample consisted of PBMCs. The receptors stem from a middle-aged woman in good health and CMV-seropositive.

The rearrangement links TRBV7-8 to TRBJ2-3, with a weak D call TRBD1 (5 bases). V gave up 5 bases and J gave up 0 bases, with 15 bases separating them. CDR3 length: 16 amino acids. Germline loops: CDR1 SGHVS, CDR2 FQNEAQ. Written as DNA, the CDR3 is TGTGCCAGCAGCAGTCTGACAGCCACTAGCACAGATACGCAGTATTTT. Translated, it gives CASSSLTATSTDTQYF.

In regard to this clone: In the same sample, other DNA sequences code for this CDR3. The chain recombines TRBV2 with TRBJ2-3; 9 bases line up with TRBD1. This CDR3 is built from 14 residues. Germline V lookup: CDR1 SNHLY, CDR2 FYNNEI. Trimming at V came to 6 bases and at J to 2 bases, leaving 3 bases not matched to a gene. The CDR3 loop is CASSRDRDTDTQYF. The CDR3 DNA reads TGTGCCAGCAGCAGGGACAGGGACACAGATACGCAGTATTTT.

The chain carries TRBV19 and TRBJ1-5, with 9 positions matching TRBD1. V lost 3 bases, J lost 1 base, and 10 bases stayed unmatched. CDR3 length: 18 residues. The germline V gene has CDR1 LNHDA and CDR2 SQIVND (reference sequence). The CDR3 spells CASSMDRGIGSSNQPQHF. CDR3 nucleotide sequence: TGTGCCAGTAGTATGGACAGGGGAATAGGTAGCAGCAATCAGCCCCAGCATTTT.

CDR3 DNA sequence: TGTGCCATCACCGACAGGACCTTAACCTATGGCTACACCTTC. Translation: CAITDRTLTYGYTF. V gene TRBV10-3 combines with J gene TRBJ1-2, with D perhaps matching TRBD1 (6 bases). Germline V gene data show CDR1 as ENHRY and CDR2 as SYGVKD. The CDR3 consists of 14 residues. Trimming cost V 7 bases and J 4 bases, with 16 bases left between them.

V usage is TRBV30 and J usage is TRBJ2-5, with D maybe TRBD2 (6 bases). Germline CDR1 GTSNPN, CDR2 SVGIG (reference sequence). The CDR3 extends over 11 amino acids. V dropped 5 bases and J dropped 5 bases, with 9 bases sitting between them. CDR3 protein: CAWGGGETQYF. In nucleotides, the CDR3 is TGTGCCTGGGGTGGAGGGGAGACCCAGTACTTC.

CDR3 DNA sequence: TGTGCCAGCAGGGAGCGGGCTGGGGGAGAGACCCAGTACTTC. Protein: CASRERAGGETQYF. The J gene is TRBJ2-5, the V gene TRBV6-1, with D tentatively TRBD2 (6 bases). Trimming cost V 6 bases and J 4 bases, with 15 bases left between them. Germline CDR1 is MNHNS and CDR2 is SASEGT. The CDR3 spans 14 residues.

This chain uses TRBV29-1 with TRBJ2-7, with 7 bases identical to TRBD2. There are 14 residues in the CDR3. The ends lost 0 bases at V and 7 bases at J; junction bases unmatched: 9. Germline loops: CDR1 SQVTM, CDR2 ANQGSEA. The DNA for the CDR3 is TGCAGCGTTGAAGATCAGGCGGGAGTGGGGGAGCAGTACTTC. Protein sequence: CSVEDQAGVGEQYF.

V gene TRBV11-1 combines with J gene TRBJ2-1; D is unresolved. Trimming shortened V by 1 base and J by 0 bases, and 13 bases separated the two germline ends. The V gene's germline CDR1 is SGHAT and CDR2 FQDESV (reference sequence). CDR3 length: 17 amino acids. The CDR3 DNA reads as TGTGCCAGCAGCTTAGTGGGCCTCCCGAGCTCCTACAATGAGCAGTTCTTC. Amino acid sequence: CASSLVGLPSSYNEQFF. Full variable domain (rest looked up from reference TRBV11-1 and TRBJ2-1): EAEVAQSPRYKITEKSQAVAFWCDPISGHATLYWYRQILGQGPELLVQFQDESVVDDSQLPKDRFSAERLKGVDSTLKIQPAELGDSAMYLCASSLVGLPSSYNEQFFGPGTRLTVL.

The J gene is TRBJ2-5, the V gene TRBV30, with D tentatively TRBD1 (7 bases). Germline CDR1 reads GTSNPN; CDR2 reads SVGIG (reference sequence). V was pared by 8 bases and J by 5 bases, with 15 bases between. CDR3 length: 12 amino acids. The CDR3 here is CAQGDGGETQYF. The CDR3 DNA reads TGTGCCCAGGGGGACGGAGGGGAGACCCAGTACTTC. Based on the CDR3 plus reference TRBV30 and TRBJ2-5, the full variable domain is SQTIHQWPATLVQPVGSPLSLECTVEGTSNPNLYWYRQAAGRGLQLLFYSVGIGQISSEVPQNLSASRPQDRQFILSSKKLLLSDSGFYLCAQGDGGETQYFGPGTRLLVL.